This T cell receptor (beta chain) came from a study of T-cell reconstitution after alpha-beta-depleted transplantation in children. CDR1 SGHVS and CDR2 FQNEAQ come from the germline V gene. Trimming pared 1 base from V and 9 bases from J, leaving 10 bases between. The CDR3 length is 14 residues. Findings and caveats of the study: About two months after transplant, alpha-beta T cells reportedly came from several hundred expanded graft clones. Several patients had high TCRbeta diversity at day 60; it came from surviving recipient T cells and thymic progenitors. Fresh T-cell production supplied most of the T-cell counts and diversity seen one year after transplant.

This clonotype was detected a few times. What it recognizes is unknown. Unique molecular identifiers were used in preparing the TCRbeta library. In TCRdb, the PCR reads were re-called with MiXCR into one record per CDR3 protein. The repertoire consists of fewer than 250,000 distinct CDR3 sequences, with over 15% occurring once and the leading ten covering just under 45%. The sequence was obtained from a male patient aged 2 to 10 who had a stem cell transplant for acute lymphoblastic leukemia, so the T cells may come from the graft donor. The J gene is TRBJ1-6, the V gene TRBV7-8, with D hard to call. Specimen: PBMCs, mostly from graft donor cells, collected 360 days after TCRalphabeta/CD19-depleted stem cell transplant. CDR3 nucleotides: TGTGCCAGCAGCTTAGACCATACCGGTTCACCCCTCCACTTT. Protein: CASSLDHTGSPLHF.